This section outlines one T cell receptor beta chain sequence together with its context. Sequenced by immunoSEQ multiplex PCR; TCRdb stores in-frame clones only, minus some. This sample has some 470,000 clones, with around 78% found just once. These data originate in a study of shared clonotypes between healthy human individuals. The CDR3 length is 14 residues. Germline lookup yields CDR1 LGHNA and CDR2 YSLEER. The trim removed 4 bases at V and 7 bases at J, leaving 7 bases unmatched. This clonotype was sampled from a woman between 40 and 55 years old in good health. Some clones in this sample may be carry-over from other donors' samples. The sequenced sample was PBMCs. This chain uses TRBV4-3 with TRBJ2-7, with 10 bases lining up with TRBD2. As DNA, the CDR3 is TGCGCCAGCAGCCCCCGGGTAGCGGGAGGTGAGCAGTACTTC. Its protein product is CASSPRVAGGEQYF.